Listed here is a single TCR beta chain. What this receptor recognizes is not known. The sample holds no much larger clone one base away, and base qualities are not on file. Libraries were constructed by the immunoSEQ multiplex PCR assay. TCRdb stores this immuneACCESS table with in-frame sequences only. Part of the clones is absent; in the studies checked, under half of the shortfall reflects unresolved V genes, and no reason is known for the rest. The sample table lists about 100,000 clones, 87% of them with a count of one. The leading ten clones occupy 18% of the sample. Cut back by 2 bases and 1 base, the V and J ends lie 4 bases apart. Counted from cysteine to phenylalanine, this CDR3 has 12 amino acids. The sequence is cut down to CDR3 DNA, 36 bases in frame from base 1. The germline V gene (reference sequence) yields GTSNPN for CDR1 and SVGIG for CDR2. This sample is part of a study of control samples from healthy donors and cancer patients (TCRdb year 2020).

The specimen sequenced was blood. The clonotype was recovered from a woman between 50 and 59 years old in good health. The chain is made from TRBV30 and TRBJ2-3; there is no confident call for the D gene. The nucleotide sequence reads TGTGCCTGGAGTTCGGGCACAGATACGCAGTATTTT. It codes for CAWSSGTDTQYF.